The 22 T cell receptor beta chains reported below all come from one sample, sequenced in a study of blood T cell repertoires in COVID-19. Clones were sequenced by immunoSEQ multiplex PCR, and TCRdb holds only the in-frame ones, with some missing. The table includes a few hundred thousand clones, more than 75% detected once. The source material was peripheral blood. The receptor set was obtained from a man in his fifties or sixties who had recovered from COVID-19.

This clone showed up just a few times. This chain links TRBV30 with TRBJ1-5, with 8 bases identical to TRBD1. V trimming: 0 bases; J trimming: 0 bases; junction bases outside the gene matches: 10. CDR1 GTSNPN and CDR2 SVGIG come from the germline V gene (reference sequence). The CDR3 sequence is 18 residues long. The CDR3 spells CAWSVPAGGVYSNQPQHF. CDR3 DNA sequence: TGTGCCTGGAGTGTACCGGCAGGGGGCGTTTATAGCAATCAGCCCCAGCATTTT.

This sequence joins TRBV27 and TRBJ2-5; D may be TRBD1 (6 bases). This CDR3 has 15 amino acids. The germline V and J ends were trimmed by 1 base and 5 bases, with 14 bases remaining between them. The germline CDR1 and CDR2 sequences are MNHEY and SMNVEV (reference sequence). The CDR3 spells CASSLLQGIRETQYF. The CDR3 nucleotides read TGTGCCAGCAGTTTATTACAGGGAATAAGGGAGACCCAGTACTTC.

To note about this clone: This sample includes further DNA sequences coding for the same CDR3. V usage is TRBV5-4 and J usage is TRBJ1-1, with 9 bases identical to TRBD1. Germline V lookup: CDR1 SGHNT, CDR2 YYREEE (reference sequence). V was pared by 4 bases and J by 1 base, with 2 bases of the junction left unmatched. The CDR3 is 14 amino acids. The DNA of the CDR3 is TGTGCCAGCAGCCCGGGACAGGGGAACACTGAAGCTTTCTTT. It is translated as CASSPGQGNTEAFF.

To note about this clone: Other DNA sequences of this sample code for an identical CDR3. V and J are TRBV7-3 and TRBJ2-2; D gene unclear. The V end was cut by 2 bases, the J end by 2 bases, with 3 bases between. Germline assignment: CDR1 SGHTA and CDR2 FQGTGA. The length of the CDR3 is 13 residues. The CDR3 region is CASSLLNTGELFF. Here the CDR3 DNA reads TGTGCCAGCAGCTTACTTAACACCGGGGAGCTGTTTTTT.

This sequence joins TRBV18 and TRBJ1-1, with D hard to call. Per germline, CDR1 KGHSH and CDR2 LQKENI. V shed 6 bases and J shed 3 bases, with 8 bases lying between them. The CDR3 runs 12 residues. Here the CDR3 reads CASSPTYTEAFF. CDR3 coding DNA: TGTGCCAGCTCGCCAACATACACTGAAGCTTTCTTT. The complete variable domain, with remaining parts taken from reference TRBV18 and TRBJ1-1, reads NAGVMQNPRHLVRRRGQEARLRCSPMKGHSHVYWYRQLPEEGLKFMVYLQKENIIDESGMPKERFSAEFPKEGPSILRIQQVVRGDSAAYFCASSPTYTEAFFGQGTRLTVV.

CDR3: CASSPPGAPYEQYF. The CDR3 region has the DNA TGTGCCAGCTCACCCCCTGGGGCCCCCTACGAGCAGTACTTC. V and J are TRBV18 and TRBJ2-7, with D perhaps matching TRBD1 (5 bases). Looked up from germline, CDR1 is KGHSH and CDR2 is LQKENI. CDR3 length: 14 residues. The V gene lost 3 bases and the J gene lost 2 bases, with 11 bases spanning the gap. The variable domain in full, completed from reference TRBV18 and TRBJ2-7, reads NAGVMQNPRHLVRRRGQEARLRCSPMKGHSHVYWYRQLPEEGLKFMVYLQKENIIDESGMPKERFSAEFPKEGPSILRIQQVVRGDSAAYFCASSPPGAPYEQYFGPGTRLTVT.

A few counts support this clone. J is TRBJ2-2 and V is TRBV2; D not certain. There are 14 residues in the CDR3. The germline CDR1 and CDR2 sequences are SNHLY and FYNNEI. The germline V and J ends were trimmed by 2 bases and 6 bases, with 10 bases remaining between them. CDR3 coding DNA: TGTGCCAGCAGTGAAAGGAAGAGGTCCGGGGAGCTGTTTTTT. The encoded protein is CASSERKRSGELFF.

The chain uses TRBV7-6 and TRBJ2-2, with D possibly being TRBD2 (5 bases). Germline assignment: CDR1 SGHVS and CDR2 FNYEAQ. V was trimmed by 1 base and J by 7 bases, leaving 19 bases between them. There are 17 residues in the CDR3. CDR3 sequence reads: CASSLEYREAGFGELFF. The CDR3 DNA reads as TGTGCCAGCAGCTTAGAGTATCGGGAAGCAGGCTTCGGGGAGCTGTTTTTT.

The V call is TRBV7-2, the J call TRBJ1-2; D gene uncertain. The CDR3 loop spans 12 amino acids. V was trimmed by 5 bases and J by 8 bases, leaving 12 bases between them. Germline-derived CDR1 and CDR2 are SGHTA and FQGNSA. CDR3 sequence reads: CASSPVRWGYTF. The CDR3 DNA follows: TGTGCCAGCAGCCCGGTTCGATGGGGCTACACCTTC. The whole variable domain, remainder taken from reference TRBV7-2 and TRBJ1-2, is GAGVSQSPSNKVTEKGKDVELRCDPISGHTALYWYRQSLGQGLEFLIYFQGNSAPDKSGLPSDRFSAERTGGSVSTLTIQRTQQEDSAVYLCASSPVRWGYTFGSGTRLTVV.

For this clone: The same CDR3 arises from other DNA sequences in this sample as well. V is TRBV7-2 and J is TRBJ1-2; weak D call: TRBD1 (5 bases). The CDR3 sequence is 13 residues long. CDR1 is SGHTA and CDR2 is FQGNSA in the germline V gene. V dropped 5 bases and J dropped 2 bases, with 9 bases sitting between them. The CDR3 DNA follows: TGTGCCAGCAGCCCGACAGTCAACTATGGCTACACCTTC. It yields the protein CASSPTVNYGYTF.

The gene calls are TRBV28 and TRBJ1-5; 9 bases align to TRBD1. Germline V gene lookup returns CDR1 MDHEN and CDR2 SYDVKM. CDR3 length equals 14 residues. The ends lost 2 bases at V and 8 bases at J; junction bases unmatched: 4. The CDR3 DNA follows: TGTGCCAGCAGTTTACCGGGACAGGGAAAGCCCCAGCATTTT. It codes for CASSLPGQGKPQHF.

This chain uses TRBV28 with TRBJ1-4, with unresolved D. V lost 3 bases, J lost 7 bases, and 9 bases lay in between. This CDR3 has 13 residues. The V gene's germline CDR1 is MDHEN and CDR2 SYDVKM. CDR3 sequence (DNA): TGTGCCAGCAGTTTTGGAGGGCGTGAAAAACTGTTTTTT. This encodes CASSFGGREKLFF. Variable domain in full (rest from reference TRBV28 and TRBJ1-4): DVKVTQSSRYLVKRTGEKVFLECVQDMDHENMFWYRQDPGLGLRLIYFSYDVKMKEKGDIPEGYSVSREKKERFSLILESASTNQTSMYLCASSFGGREKLFFGSGTQLSVL.

The chain links TRBV19 to TRBJ1-5; possible D gene TRBD1, 6 bases. The germline V gene has CDR1 LNHDA and CDR2 SQIVND (reference sequence). CDR3 size: 14 residues. V was pared by 8 bases and J by 3 bases, with 14 bases between. The CDR3 here is CASRTGRNNQPQHF. In nucleotides, the CDR3 is TGTGCCAGTCGTACAGGGAGGAACAATCAGCCCCAGCATTTT.

This clone was recorded once. The rearrangement links TRBV30 to TRBJ2-1; 9 positions agree with TRBD1. CDR1 and CDR2 from the germline V gene are GTSNPN and SVGIG (reference sequence). The CDR3 is 15 amino acids. Trimming cost V 5 bases and J 6 bases; bases outside gene matches: 11. Here the CDR3 DNA reads TGTGCCTGGGGGGACCCGGGACAGGGCCTCAATGAGCAGTTCTTC. Translating gives CAWGDPGQGLNEQFF.

The chain couples TRBV6-5 to TRBJ2-7, with 8 bases that match TRBD1. V dropped 4 bases and J dropped 4; count of bases not matched to a gene: 9. This CDR3 spans 15 amino acids. The V gene's germline CDR1 is MNHEY and CDR2 SVGAGI. Here the CDR3 DNA reads TGTGCCAGCAGTTCACCCGGGACAGGTGTTTACGAGCAGTACTTC. This encodes CASSSPGTGVYEQYF.

Details on this clone: Other nucleotide sequences in the sample specify the same CDR3. The chain employs TRBV3-1 (or the pseudogene TRBV3-2) and TRBJ2-3; no firm D call. This CDR3 is 13 amino acids long. Germline values: CDR1 LGHDT, CDR2 YNNKEL (reference sequence). The germline V and J ends were trimmed by 0 bases and 6 bases, with 7 bases remaining between them. The CDR3 DNA follows: TGTGCCAGCAGCCAAGAAGGCAGGGATACGCAGTATTTT. Translation gives CASSQEGRDTQYF.

The gene calls are TRBV10-3 and TRBJ2-1; 15 nucleotides match TRBD2. The V gene end was trimmed by 6 bases and the J gene end by 5 bases; junction bases not matched to a gene: 2. There are 15 residues in the CDR3. The germline V gene encodes CDR1 ENHRY and CDR2 SYGVKD. In nucleotides, the CDR3 is TGTGCCATCAGGGGACTAGCGGGGGGCCACAATGAGCAGTTCTTC. It specifies CAIRGLAGGHNEQFF.

This sequence joins TRBV6-2 or TRBV6-3 and TRBJ2-5; possibly TRBD2 for D (6 bases). The V end was cut by 0 bases, the J end by 5 bases, with 10 bases between. There are 14 residues in the CDR3. Per germline, CDR1 MNHEY and CDR2 SVGEGT. CDR3: CASSYSRRGETQYF. CDR3 in DNA: TGTGCCAGCAGTTACTCTCGGCGGGGTGAGACCCAGTACTTC.

The genes are TRBV3-1 (or the pseudogene TRBV3-2) and TRBJ1-2; 8 nucleotides align to TRBD1. Germline-derived CDR1 and CDR2 are LGHDT and YNNKEL (reference sequence). The CDR3 contains 14 residues. J was trimmed by 7 bases and V by 0 bases; bases with no gene match: 4. The CDR3 DNA follows: TGTGCCAGCAGCCAAGAGGACAGGGCCATTGGCTACACCTTC. Translation gives CASSQEDRAIGYTF.

The chain recombines TRBV4-2 with TRBJ2-5; TRBD2 agrees at 8 bases. V lost 1 base, J lost 3 bases, and 10 bases stayed unmatched. In germline, CDR1 is LGHNA, CDR2 YNFKEQ. The CDR3 length is 17 residues. CDR3 bases: TGTGCCAGCAGCCAAGGAATGGGACTAGTGGACGAAGAGACCCAGTACTTC. Translating gives CASSQGMGLVDEETQYF.

The rearrangement links TRBV11-2 to TRBJ2-5; D perhaps matches TRBD1 (6 bases). V was cut by 3 bases and J by 2 bases, with 10 bases left in between. Germline CDR1 reads SGHAT; CDR2 reads FQNNGV. The CDR3 runs to 14 residues. DNA for the CDR3: TGTGCCAGCAGCTTGCAGGGGACACAAGAGACCCAGTACTTC. It codes for CASSLQGTQETQYF.

This clone was seen just once. Other DNA sequences from this sample encode an identical CDR3 as well. The rearrangement uses TRBV18 and TRBJ2-7, with D hard to call. The CDR3 covers 14 residues. Trimming cost V 0 bases and J 4 bases, with 10 bases left between them. Germline CDR1 KGHSH, CDR2 LQKENI. CDR3 sequence reads: CASSPPARTYEQYF. The DNA for the CDR3 is TGTGCCAGCTCACCACCGGCTCGCACATACGAGCAGTACTTC.